This TCR beta chain was recorded in a study of blood T cell repertoires in COVID-19. As for the study in general: In each case, the material was cDNA or gDNA derived from T cells, B-cell-depleted T cells, or PBMCs.

Clones were read by immunoSEQ multiplex PCR, and TCRdb kept only the in-frame ones, dropping some. The sample shows 190,000 or so clones, approximately 87% of them seen only once. The sequenced sample was peripheral blood. The clonotype originates from a woman between 65 and 79 years old with acute or convalescent COVID-19.

As DNA, the CDR3 is TGCAGTGCTAGTCCCTCCCGGGGGGAGGAGCAGTTCTTC. It yields the protein CSASPSRGEEQFF. The chain has TRBV20-1 and TRBJ2-1; 7 bases map to TRBD2. Trimming at V came to 3 bases and at J to 10 bases, leaving 9 bases not matched to a gene. Germline loops: CDR1 DFQATT, CDR2 SNEGSKA (reference sequence). The CDR3 extends over 13 amino acids.